The 20 T cell receptor beta chains in this list originate from one sample, sequenced in a study of blood T cell repertoires in COVID-19. The assay was immunoSEQ multiplex PCR, and TCRdb's table has in-frame clones only and misses some. Seen here are about 140,000 clones, 65% to 85% observed once, and the top ten hold 4%. The sequencing input was peripheral blood. The source is a woman aged 60-75 years with acute or convalescent COVID-19.

This clone was counted only a few times. This sequence joins TRBV2 and TRBJ1-2, with D unresolved. CDR1 and CDR2 from the germline V gene are SNHLY and FYNNEI. The CDR3 is 12 amino acids. Trimming shortened V by 4 bases and J by 4 bases, and 7 bases separated the two germline ends. This chain's CDR3 is CASSVSGYGYTF. The CDR3 DNA sequence: TGTGCCAGCAGTGTTTCAGGCTATGGCTACACCTTC.

V is TRBV5-3 and J is TRBJ1-2, with D maybe TRBD1 (5 bases). TRBV5-3 is an ORF, and what it does is uncertain. Trimming stripped 1 base from V and 3 bases from J, with 19 bases between. The CDR3 loop spans 17 amino acids. The CDR3 DNA follows: TGTGCCAGAAGCTTGTCCCGACGGACACCTTTAGACTATGGCTACACCTTC. Translation gives CARSLSRRTPLDYGYTF.

The chain employs TRBV12-5 and TRBJ2-3; D is ambiguous. CDR3 length: 17 residues. Deletions cut 0 bases from V and 1 base from J, with 14 bases between. Germline V lookup: CDR1 LGHNT, CDR2 FRNRAP. CDR3 sequence reads: CASGLVLGGTGTDTQYF. CDR3 in DNA: TGTGCTAGTGGTTTGGTACTTGGCGGCACCGGCACAGATACGCAGTATTTT.

V usage is TRBV3-1 (or the pseudogene TRBV3-2) and J usage is TRBJ1-5, with TRBD1 matching over 7 bases. Per the germline V gene, CDR1 is LGHDT and CDR2 is YNNKEL (reference sequence). V was clipped by 5 bases and J by 7 bases; unmatched bases: 2. CDR3 size: 12 residues. The CDR3 here is CASSYRGQPQHF. For the CDR3, the DNA is TGTGCCAGCAGCTACAGGGGACAGCCCCAGCATTTT.

V usage is TRBV28 and J usage is TRBJ1-3; perhaps TRBD1 as D (6 bases). V was shortened by 2 bases and J by 7 bases, with 21 bases between the two germline ends. Per germline, CDR1 MDHEN and CDR2 SYDVKM. This CDR3 comprises 17 residues. CDR3: CASSLRRTGYRRNTIYF. CDR3 in DNA: TGTGCCAGCAGTTTAAGGCGAACAGGGTATCGGAGGAACACCATATATTTT.

The count of this clone is one. The chain combines TRBV7-3 with TRBJ2-2; possible D gene TRBD2, 5 bases. CDR1 and CDR2 from the germline V gene are SGHTA and FQGTGA. With 2 bases removed from V and 9 bases from J, the gap between germline ends came to 19 bases. CDR3 length: 16 residues. This chain's CDR3 is CASSLSSGMSFRELFF. CDR3 bases: TGTGCCAGCAGCTTATCCAGCGGAATGTCCTTTAGGGAGCTGTTTTTT.

This clone was detected only once. J is TRBJ1-2 and V is TRBV3-1 (or the pseudogene TRBV3-2); TRBD1 matches 7 bases. From germline, CDR1 is LGHDT and CDR2 YNNKEL (reference sequence). The CDR3 length is 15 residues. The ends lost 0 bases at V and 4 bases at J; junction bases unmatched: 5. This CDR3 reads CASSQEWQGGYGYTF. CDR3 bases: TGTGCCAGCAGCCAAGAGTGGCAGGGGGGCTATGGCTACACCTTC.

The rearrangement joins TRBV9 to TRBJ2-1, with D maybe TRBD1 (6 bases). The CDR3 length is 16 residues. Per germline, CDR1 SGDLS and CDR2 YYNGEE. Deletions cut 4 bases from V and 5 bases from J, with 19 bases between. The chain's CDR3 is CASSPNRFDRNNEQFF. In nucleotides, the CDR3 is TGTGCCAGCAGCCCAAACCGATTCGACAGGAACAATGAGCAGTTCTTC.

V gene TRBV21-1 combines with J gene TRBJ1-1. TRBV21-1 is an annotated pseudogene. This CDR3 is 14 amino acids long. This CDR3 reads CASSLFGGGREAFF. Here the CDR3 DNA reads TGTGCCAGCAGCCTATTTGGGGGGGGGCGCGAAGCTTTCTTT.

This chain joins TRBV18 and TRBJ1-1; D is unresolved. Trimming removed 3 bases from V and 0 bases from J, with 14 bases in between. Germline V lookup: CDR1 KGHSH, CDR2 LQKENI. CDR3 size: 16 residues. The CDR3 reads CASSPRQLLMNTEAFF. For the CDR3, the DNA is TGTGCCAGCTCACCGCGGCAGCTTCTCATGAACACTGAAGCTTTCTTT.

The V gene is TRBV7-3, the J gene TRBJ2-3; D is ambiguous. CDR1 is SGHTA and CDR2 is FQGTGA in the germline V gene. The CDR3 covers 14 residues. V gave up 2 bases and J gave up 2 bases, with 8 bases separating them. CDR3 loop: CASSLGQHTDTQYF. CDR3 DNA: TGTGCCAGCAGCTTAGGGCAGCACACAGATACGCAGTATTTT.

Only a few counts were recorded for this clone. The chain is built from TRBV6-5 and TRBJ2-1; D possibly corresponds to TRBD2 (6 bases). Trimming stripped 7 bases from V and 6 bases from J, with 19 bases between. The CDR3 runs 15 residues. CDR1 and CDR2 (germline): MNHEY, SVGAGI. CDR3: CASIPPGRWGNEQFF. The CDR3 DNA reads as TGTGCCAGCATCCCCCCAGGGAGGTGGGGCAATGAGCAGTTCTTC.

This chain connects TRBV7-3 to TRBJ2-2; no clear D gene. Trimming took 3 bases from V and 4 from J, leaving 12 bases between them. The CDR3 covers 15 residues. Germline loops: CDR1 SGHTA, CDR2 FQGTGA. The DNA of the CDR3 is TGTGCCAGCAGCTTTGGAGCTAGAAGCACCGGGGAGCTGTTTTTT. This codes for CASSFGARSTGELFF.

The V gene is TRBV28, the J gene TRBJ2-7; 10 nucleotides agree with TRBD2. CDR3 length: 16 residues. Germline loops: CDR1 MDHEN, CDR2 SYDVKM. V gave up 5 bases and J gave up 1 base; unmatched junction bases: 8. The CDR3 region is CASSPTAGGLSYEQYF. CDR3 sequence (DNA): TGTGCCAGCAGTCCTACAGCGGGAGGGCTATCCTACGAGCAGTACTTC.

The chain carries TRBV2 and TRBJ2-7, with 12 bases lining up with TRBD1. The J segment lost 5 bases and the V segment lost 10 bases, leaving 15 bases of the junction unmatched. This CDR3 contains 16 residues. Germline V gives CDR1 SNHLY, CDR2 FYNNEI. The CDR3 DNA reads as TGTGCCAACCTTCTCGGGACAGGGGGCCCGACGGACGAGCAGTACTTC. Translated: CANLLGTGGPTDEQYF. Full variable domain (rest looked up from reference TRBV2 and TRBJ2-7): EPEVTQTPSHQVTQMGQEVILRCVPISNHLYFYWYRQILGQKVEFLVSFYNNEISEKSEIFDDQFSVERPDGSNFTLKIRSTKLEDSAMYFCANLLGTGGPTDEQYFGPGTRLTVT.

CDR3 nucleotide sequence: TGTGCCAGCAGTTACTCGACAGGGATCACAGATACGCAGTATTTT. Its protein is CASSYSTGITDTQYF. The chain couples TRBV6-5 to TRBJ2-3; 7 nucleotides match TRBD1. Per the germline V gene, CDR1 is MNHEY and CDR2 is SVGAGI. The CDR3 consists of 15 residues. Germline trimming cut 0 bases from V and 2 bases from J; bases unmatched to any gene: 2.

This clone showed up just once. The V gene is TRBV7-2, the J gene TRBJ2-5; 7 positions agree with TRBD1. The germline V gene encodes CDR1 SGHTA and CDR2 FQGNSA. Trimming cost V 6 bases and J 2 bases; bases outside gene matches: 3. This CDR3 is built from 13 residues. The CDR3 is CASSRDRQETQYF. CDR3 nucleotide sequence: TGTGCCAGCAGTAGGGACAGACAAGAGACCCAGTACTTC.

V and J are TRBV28 and TRBJ2-7; 7 positions match TRBD1. V dropped 6 bases and J dropped 2; count of bases not matched to a gene: 13. CDR3 size: 16 residues. In germline, CDR1 is MDHEN, CDR2 SYDVKM. The CDR3 DNA is TGTGCCAGCAGACCTAGACAGGGCCGGGGCCCCTACGAGCAGTACTTC. It yields the protein CASRPRQGRGPYEQYF.

This clone has more than one count but fewer than ten. The rearrangement joins TRBV28 to TRBJ1-1; 9 bases map to TRBD1. CDR3 size: 13 residues. With 9 bases clipped from V and 3 bases from J, the junction kept 5 bases outside the gene matches. The V gene's germline CDR1 is MDHEN and CDR2 SYDVKM. This CDR3 is CASNRGRYTEAFF. The DNA for the CDR3 is TGTGCCAGTAACAGGGGGCGATACACTGAAGCTTTCTTT.

The chain uses TRBV10-3 and TRBJ2-1; tentatively, D is TRBD2 (7 bases). Germline V lookup: CDR1 ENHRY, CDR2 SYGVKD. The CDR3 runs 15 residues. Between the trimmed V and J ends, which lost 8 bases and 3 bases, there was a span of 17 bases. The CDR3: CAIGGGGGGYNEQFF. In nucleotides, the CDR3 is TGTGCCATCGGGGGAGGGGGAGGGGGCTACAATGAGCAGTTCTTC.